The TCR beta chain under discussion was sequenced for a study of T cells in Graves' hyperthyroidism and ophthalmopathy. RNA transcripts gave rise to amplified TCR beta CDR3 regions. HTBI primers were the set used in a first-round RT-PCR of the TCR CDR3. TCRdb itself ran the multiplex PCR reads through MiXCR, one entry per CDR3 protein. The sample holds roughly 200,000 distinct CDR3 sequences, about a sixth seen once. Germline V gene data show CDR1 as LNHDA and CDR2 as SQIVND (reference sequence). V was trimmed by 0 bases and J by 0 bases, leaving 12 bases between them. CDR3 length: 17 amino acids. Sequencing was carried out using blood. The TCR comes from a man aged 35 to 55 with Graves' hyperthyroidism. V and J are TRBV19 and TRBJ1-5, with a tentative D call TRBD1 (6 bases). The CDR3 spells CASSIDHRALSNQPQHF. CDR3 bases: TGTGCCAGTAGTATAGATCACAGGGCCCTTAGCAATCAGCCCCAGCATTTT.